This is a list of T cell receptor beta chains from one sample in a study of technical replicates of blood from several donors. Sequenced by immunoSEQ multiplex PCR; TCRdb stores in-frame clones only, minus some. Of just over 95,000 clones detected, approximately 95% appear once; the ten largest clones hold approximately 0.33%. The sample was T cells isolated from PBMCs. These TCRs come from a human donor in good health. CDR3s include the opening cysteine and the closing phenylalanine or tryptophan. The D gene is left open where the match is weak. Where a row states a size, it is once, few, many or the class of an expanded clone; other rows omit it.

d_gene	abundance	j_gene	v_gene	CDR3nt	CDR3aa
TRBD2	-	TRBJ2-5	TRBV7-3	TGTGCCAGCAGCTTAAATTCGGGGAGGGGAGAGACCCAGTACTTC	CASSLNSGRGETQYF
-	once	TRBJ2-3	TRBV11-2	TGTGCCAGCAGCTCTGTCGGGGGTCGGACAGATACGCAGTATTTT	CASSSVGGRTDTQYF
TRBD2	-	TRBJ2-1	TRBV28	TGTGCCAGCAGTTTACGCAGCGGGAGCGATGAGCAGTTCTTC	CASSLRSGSDEQFF
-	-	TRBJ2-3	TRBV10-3	TGTGCCATCAGTGGAGAAGTCACAGATACGCAGTATTTT	CAISGEVTDTQYF
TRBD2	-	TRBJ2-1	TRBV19	TGTGCCAGTTCTAGCGGGGTCTACAATGAGCAGTTCTTC	CASSSGVYNEQFF
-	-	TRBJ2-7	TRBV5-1	TGCGCCAGCAGCTTGGGACGAGGAGTTGGGGAGCAGTACTTC	CASSLGRGVGEQYF
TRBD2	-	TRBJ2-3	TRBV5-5	TGTGCCAGCAGCTTGGTTCTAGCGGGTGGGGCAGATACGCAGTATTTT	CASSLVLAGGADTQYF
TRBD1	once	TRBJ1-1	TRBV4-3	TGCGCCAGCAGCCGGCTAACAGGGGGCACTGAAGCTTTCTTT	CASSRLTGGTEAFF
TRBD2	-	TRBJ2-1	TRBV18	TGTGCCAGCTCACCGGTCTTAGCGGGAGGTAACTACAATGAGCAGTTCTTC	CASSPVLAGGNYNEQFF
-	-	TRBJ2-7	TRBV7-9	TGTGCCAGCAGCTTAGCGCAAGGGGCACTCTACGAGCAGTACTTC	CASSLAQGALYEQYF
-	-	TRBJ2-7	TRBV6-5	TGTGCCAGTAGGAGGGCCGCTAGCTCCTACGAGCAGTACTTC	CASRRAASSYEQYF
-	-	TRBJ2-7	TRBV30	TGTGCCTGGAGTGTAACAGGGAGAGCGGACGAGCAGTACTTC	CAWSVTGRADEQYF